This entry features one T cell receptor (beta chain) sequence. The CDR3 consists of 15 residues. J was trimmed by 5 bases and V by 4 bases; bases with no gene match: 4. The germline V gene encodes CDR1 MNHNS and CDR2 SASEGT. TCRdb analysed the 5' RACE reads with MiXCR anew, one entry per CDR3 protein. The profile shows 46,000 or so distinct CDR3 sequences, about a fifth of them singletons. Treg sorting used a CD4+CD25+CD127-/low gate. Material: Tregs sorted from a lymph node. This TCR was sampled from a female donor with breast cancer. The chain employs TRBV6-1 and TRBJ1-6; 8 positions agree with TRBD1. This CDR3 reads CASSVQTGDNSPLHF. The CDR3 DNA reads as TGTGCCAGCAGTGTGCAGACAGGGGATAATTCACCCCTCCACTTT.